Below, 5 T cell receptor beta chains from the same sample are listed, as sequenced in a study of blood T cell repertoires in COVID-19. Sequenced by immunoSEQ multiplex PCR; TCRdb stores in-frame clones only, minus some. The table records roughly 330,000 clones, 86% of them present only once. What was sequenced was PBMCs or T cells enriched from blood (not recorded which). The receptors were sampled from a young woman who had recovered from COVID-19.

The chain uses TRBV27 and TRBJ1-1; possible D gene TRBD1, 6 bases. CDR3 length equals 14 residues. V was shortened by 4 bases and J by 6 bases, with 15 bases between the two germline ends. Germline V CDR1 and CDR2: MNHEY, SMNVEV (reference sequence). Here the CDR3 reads CASSSHRDQAEAFF. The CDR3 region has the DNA TGTGCCAGCAGTTCCCACAGGGATCAGGCTGAAGCTTTCTTT.

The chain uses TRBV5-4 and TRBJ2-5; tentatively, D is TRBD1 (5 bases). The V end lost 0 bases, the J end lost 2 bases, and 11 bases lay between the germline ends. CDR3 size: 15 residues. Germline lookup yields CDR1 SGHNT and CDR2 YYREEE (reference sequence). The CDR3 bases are TGTGCCAGCAGCTTGGGACAGCCAACTCAAGAGACCCAGTACTTC. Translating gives CASSLGQPTQETQYF.

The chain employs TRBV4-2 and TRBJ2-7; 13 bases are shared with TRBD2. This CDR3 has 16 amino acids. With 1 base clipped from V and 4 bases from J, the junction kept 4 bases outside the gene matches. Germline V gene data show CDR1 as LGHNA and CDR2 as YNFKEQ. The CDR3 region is CASSQGELAGGYEQYF. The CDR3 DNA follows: TGTGCCAGCAGCCAAGGGGAACTAGCGGGAGGGTACGAGCAGTACTTC.

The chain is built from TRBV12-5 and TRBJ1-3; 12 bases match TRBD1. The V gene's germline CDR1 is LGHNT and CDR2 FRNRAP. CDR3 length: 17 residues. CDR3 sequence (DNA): TGTGTCAGAGCGGGACAGGGGGCCTTCCTCTCTGGAAACACCATATATTTT. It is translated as CVRAGQGAFLSGNTIYF.

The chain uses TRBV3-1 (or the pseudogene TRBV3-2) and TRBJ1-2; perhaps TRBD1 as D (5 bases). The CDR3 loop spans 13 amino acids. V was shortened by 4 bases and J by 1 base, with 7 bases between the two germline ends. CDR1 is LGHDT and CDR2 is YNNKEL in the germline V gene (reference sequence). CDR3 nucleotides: TGTGCCAGCAGCCCGGGACTTAACTATGGCTACACCTTC. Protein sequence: CASSPGLNYGYTF.